This T cell receptor (beta chain) was identified in a study of T cells in Graves' hyperthyroidism and ophthalmopathy. Researchers amplified the TCR beta CDR3 regions from RNA transcripts. The HTBI primer set drove a first-round RT-PCR of the TCR CDR3. TCRdb used MiXCR to reprocess the multiplex PCR reads, holding one entry per CDR3 protein. The sample holds around 250,000 distinct CDR3 sequences, roughly 14% seen once. This clonotype showed up many times. This CDR3 is 14 amino acids long. Trimming took off 5 bases at V and 2 bases at J, with 12 bases between the two ends. Germline V CDR1 and CDR2: SGHAT, FQNNGV.

The source of this sequence is a woman aged 40 to 49 with Graves' hyperthyroidism that later progressed to Graves' ophthalmopathy. The specimen was blood. The V gene is TRBV11-2, the J gene TRBJ2-5; D may be TRBD1 or TRBD2 (6 bases each). The CDR3 protein is CASSARRGQETQYF. CDR3 in DNA: TGTGCCAGCAGCGCGCGGAGGGGGCAAGAGACCCAGTACTTC.